This T cell receptor (beta chain) appears in the sequencing data of a study of T cell repertoires in cytomegalovirus infection. Overall study: Indications came from public TCR beta signatures; they pointed to CMV infection and to a matching HLA type. Study results and limitations: CMV-specific HLA-C-restricted TCR beta clonotypes dominated the ex vivo response.

The V gene end was trimmed by 5 bases and the J gene end by 7 bases; junction bases not matched to a gene: 10. Germline CDR1 SGHNT, CDR2 YENEEA. This CDR3 is built from 15 residues. Using its own MiXCR run on the reads, TCRdb lists one record per CDR3 protein. The table records just over 150,000 distinct CDR3 sequences, about 25% of them present only once. This clonotype was seen a few times. Its specificity is not known. The chain links TRBV11-3 to TRBJ1-5; 8 nucleotides align to TRBD1. The sample was PBMCs. This TCR derives from a human donor in good health (CMV status not recorded). Some clones in this sample may be carry-over from other donors' samples. This CDR3 is CASSPPGQGLQPQHF. The DNA of the CDR3 is TGTGCCAGCAGCCCCCCCGGACAGGGTTTGCAGCCCCAGCATTTT. Drawing the rest from reference TRBV11-3 and TRBJ1-5, the complete variable domain is EAGVVQSPRYKIIEKKQPVAFWCNPISGHNTLYWYLQNLGQGPELLIRYENEEAVDDSQLPKDRFSAERLKGVDSTLKIQPAELGDSAVYLCASSPPGQGLQPQHFGDGTRLSIL.